This TCR beta chain was sequenced in a study of T cell changes during pregnancy in multiple sclerosis (dated by TCRdb to between 2018 and 2020). Concerning the study at large: Changes in the T cell repertoire over the course of pregnancy were examined in this study in women with multiple sclerosis.

Libraries were built with the immunoSEQ multiplex PCR assay. Held by TCRdb, this immuneACCESS table contains in-frame sequences only and omits some clones. Under half of the omission traces to an unresolved V gene where checked; the cause of the rest is unknown. This sample holds 40,000 to 45,000 clones; about 93% were observed only once. Clones ranked in the top ten supply about 0.6% of the sample. For CDR1 and CDR2, the germline V gene lists ENHRY and SYGVKD. The CDR3, from cysteine to phenylalanine, totals 15 residues. Only the CDR3 portion is preserved as DNA: 45 bases, with reading frame beginning at the first base. The junction carries 16 bases between V and J, which are trimmed by 3 bases and 5 bases respectively. As concerns this clone: Its antigen is still unknown. No clone much larger than this one lies a single base away; base qualities are absent.

The specimen comprised CD4+ T cells from peripheral blood mononuclear cells, sampled in the third trimester of pregnancy. This TCR derives from a female donor with multiple sclerosis, enrolled in a pregnancy study. The chain is made from TRBV10-3 and TRBJ1-1, with the D gene not clear enough to name. DNA sequence: TGTGCCATCAGTGATCCCTGGGGTAGGAGGACTGAAGCTTTCTTT. It specifies CAISDPWGRRTEAFF.